The clone carrying this T cell receptor beta chain came up many times. The target antigen is unknown. The sample originates from a study of CD8 T cells in ankylosing spondylitis. Study findings and constraints: Some of the motif variants had earlier been found in reactive arthritis patients' fluid and blood. Clones linked to the disease showed a CD8+ phenotype. They occurred at relatively low frequencies in peripheral blood. Seemingly distinctive of ankylosing spondylitis blood was a TCR beta motif formed by eight highly homologous variants. Clones tied to disease were said to be significantly enriched in matched ankylosing spondylitis synovial fluid.

Trimming shortened V by 6 bases and J by 4 bases, and 14 bases separated the two germline ends. Germline V gene sequence: CDR1 SGHDT, CDR2 YYEEEE. The CDR3 is made up of 14 amino acids. Using quantitative 5'-RACE with molecular barcodes, the authors made TCR beta libraries. TCRdb analysed the 5' RACE reads with MiXCR anew, one entry per CDR3 protein. Among some 240,000 distinct CDR3 sequences listed, just under 7.5% were seen once. The clonotype originates from a male donor with ankylosing spondylitis. Source material: blood, either unsorted or a sorted T cell fraction (not recorded which). The V and J genes are TRBV5-6 and TRBJ2-1; D perhaps matches TRBD2 (5 bases). The CDR3 protein is CASTEEMGYNEQFF. In DNA form, the CDR3 reads TGTGCCAGCACGGAGGAGATGGGGTACAATGAGCAGTTCTTC.